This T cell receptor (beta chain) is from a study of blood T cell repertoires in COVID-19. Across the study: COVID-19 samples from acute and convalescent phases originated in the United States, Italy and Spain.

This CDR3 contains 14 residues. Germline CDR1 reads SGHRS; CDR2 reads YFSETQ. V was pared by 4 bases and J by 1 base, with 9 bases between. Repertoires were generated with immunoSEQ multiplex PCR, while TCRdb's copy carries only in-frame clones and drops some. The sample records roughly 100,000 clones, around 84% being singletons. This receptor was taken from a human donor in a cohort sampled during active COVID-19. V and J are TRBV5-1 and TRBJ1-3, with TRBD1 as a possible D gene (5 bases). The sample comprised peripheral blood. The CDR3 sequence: CASSPRGSGNTIYF. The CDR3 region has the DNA TGCGCCAGCAGCCCCCGGGGGTCTGGAAACACCATATATTTT.